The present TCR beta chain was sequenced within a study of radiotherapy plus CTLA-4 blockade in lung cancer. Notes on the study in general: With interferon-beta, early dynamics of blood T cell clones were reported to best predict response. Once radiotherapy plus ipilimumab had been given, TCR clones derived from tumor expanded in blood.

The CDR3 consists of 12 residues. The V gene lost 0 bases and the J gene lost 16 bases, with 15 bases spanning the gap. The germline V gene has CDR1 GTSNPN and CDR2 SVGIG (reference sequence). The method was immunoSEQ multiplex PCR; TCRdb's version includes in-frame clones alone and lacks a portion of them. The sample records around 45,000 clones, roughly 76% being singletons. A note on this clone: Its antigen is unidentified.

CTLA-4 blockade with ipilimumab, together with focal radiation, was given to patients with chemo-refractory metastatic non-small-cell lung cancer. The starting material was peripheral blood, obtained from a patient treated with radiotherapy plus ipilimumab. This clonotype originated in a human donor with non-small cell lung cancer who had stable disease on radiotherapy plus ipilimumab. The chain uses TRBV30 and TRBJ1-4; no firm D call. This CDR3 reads CAWSVILGPRFF. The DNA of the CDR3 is TGTGCCTGGAGTGTAATACTAGGGCCTCGGTTTTTT.